This entry features one T cell receptor beta chain sequence. Its target is not known. Sequencing was performed with immunoSEQ multiplex PCR; in TCRdb, only in-frame clones are kept and a portion is missing. The table shows 15,000 to 20,000 clones, with around four fifths occurring only once. Germline values: CDR1 SGHNT, CDR2 YENEEA. There are 16 residues in the CDR3. The ends were cut back, 4 bases at V and 2 bases at J, with 18 bases in the middle. These data come from a study of vaccination effects on CD4 cells after COVID-19. At the level of the study: Sample collection from a couple of convalescent patients occurred 16 days and one week before vaccination.

The ViraFEST assay expanded antigen-specific CD4+ T cells with viral peptide pools before sequencing. Isolating CD4+ T cells followed ten to eleven days of culture. According to PCR results, the person was infected with SARS-CoV-2 between March and December 2020. Approximately 2.1 million PBMC were placed in each well, which was supplemented with approximately 9.9 IU/ml IL-2 and around 10 ug/ml peptides. The authors exchanged half the medium for IL-2 medium on days 3 and 7. Study conclusions and caveats: Convalescents' post-vaccine spike-reactive clones were mainly new, vaccine-induced.

The V and J genes are TRBV11-3 and TRBJ2-7, with D unclear. The sequence derives from a human donor who had a prior SARS-CoV-2 infection. The input for sequencing was CD4+ T cells from PBMCs cultured with SARS-CoV-2 spike peptides, taken before COVID-19 vaccination. Written as DNA, the CDR3 is TGTGCCAGCAGCTCAACGACTGTCATAACAACCTACGAGCAGTACTTC. Translating gives CASSSTTVITTYEQYF.